This is a list of T cell receptor beta chains from one sample in a study of T cell responses to AZD1222 COVID-19 vaccine. Using immunoSEQ multiplex PCR, the repertoire was profiled, and TCRdb retains in-frame clones only, with some absent. The table includes some 120,000 clones, 91% detected once. The sequencing used peripheral blood, collected on day 0 of AZD1222 vaccination. The source of these receptors is an adult in good health. The CDR3 runs from the conserved cysteine through the conserved F or W. Each record gives: J gene, clone size, V gene, D gene, CDR3 protein, CDR3 DNA. The D gene is left open where the match is weak. Size is omitted from some rows. Given values are once, few, many or a class for expanded clones.

>TRBJ2-1|NA|TRBV11-2|TRBD2
CASSLVTSGNEQFF
TGTGCCAGCAGCTTAGTGACTAGCGGGAATGAGCAGTTCTTC
>TRBJ2-7|NA|TRBV30|NA
CAWSELDGFPYEQYF
TGTGCCTGGAGTGAGCTGGACGGGTTTCCCTACGAGCAGTACTTC
>TRBJ1-3|NA|TRBV30|NA
CAWSSVGPRAGNTIYF
TGTGCCTGGAGCTCGGTCGGGCCGAGGGCTGGAAACACCATATATTTT
>TRBJ1-2|NA|TRBV28|NA
CASSLTQGGYGYTF
TGTGCCAGCAGTTTGACTCAGGGCGGCTATGGCTACACCTTC
>TRBJ1-2|NA|TRBV9|TRBD1
CASSVGTGGDYGYTF
TGTGCCAGCAGCGTAGGAACAGGGGGGGACTATGGCTACACCTTC
>TRBJ1-4|NA|TRBV4-1|NA
CASSHFPGLPKEKLFF
TGCGCCAGCAGCCATTTCCCGGGCCTACCTAAGGAAAAACTGTTTTTT
>TRBJ1-5|NA|TRBV7-8|NA
CASSYVVGAGNQPQHF
TGTGCCAGCAGCTATGTAGTGGGGGCTGGGAATCAGCCCCAGCATTTT
>TRBJ1-4|NA|TRBV19|NA
CASSPTGGYLEKLFF
TGTGCCAGTAGCCCAACCGGGGGGTATCTTGAAAAACTGTTTTTT
>TRBJ1-5|NA|TRBV18|NA
CASSAFAGGNQPQHF
TGTGCCAGCTCAGCGTTTGCGGGAGGGAATCAGCCCCAGCATTTT
>TRBJ2-3|NA|TRBV28|NA
CASTLLDGTDTQYF
TGTGCCAGCACCCTCCTTGACGGCACAGATACGCAGTATTTT
>TRBJ1-5|once|TRBV2|NA
CASSEGAQSGGQPQHF
TGTGCCAGCAGTGAAGGGGCACAATCAGGAGGTCAGCCCCAGCATTTT